This is a list of T cell receptor beta chains from one sample in a study of cytomegalovirus exposure and HLA in healthy donors. The repertoire was sequenced with immunoSEQ multiplex PCR; TCRdb's copy has only in-frame clones and lacks some. The sample carries around 74,000 clones, about 84% recorded once. Sequencing was done on a sample of PBMCs. Source of these receptors: a man aged 35 to 55 in good health and CMV-seronegative. Both conserved end residues are part of each CDR3. The order of the fields is clone size, J gene, D gene, V gene, CDR3 DNA, CDR3 protein. D genes are given only for firm matches. Only part of the rows carry a size: once, few, many, or a class if the clone is expanded.

. | TRBJ1-1 | TRBD1 | TRBV7-2 | TGTGCCAGCAGCCCGGACAGGGGGGTTCCTGAAGCTTTCTTT | CASSPDRGVPEAFF
. | TRBJ2-3 | . | TRBV5-1 | TGCGCCAGCAGCTTGTTTCCTAGCGCAGATACGCAGTATTTT | CASSLFPSADTQYF
. | TRBJ1-6 | TRBD1 | TRBV6-1 | TGTGCCAGCAGTGAAGAAGGCAGGGGGCGAGGACCCCTCCACTTT | CASSEEGRGRGPLHF
. | TRBJ2-1 | TRBD2 | TRBV5-1 | TGCGCCAGCAGTTCGGGGCTAGCGGGGGGGCAGGGTGAGCAGTTCTTC | CASSSGLAGGQGEQFF
. | TRBJ1-5 | . | TRBV27 | TGTGCCAGCAGTTTATGGGGCGGGGTTATCAATCAGCCCCAGCATTTT | CASSLWGGVINQPQHF
once | TRBJ1-2 | . | TRBV19 | TGTGCCAGTAGTCCTGGGCAGAACTATGGCTACACCTTC | CASSPGQNYGYTF
. | TRBJ1-1 | . | TRBV6-5 | TGTGCCAGCAGTTACGCGGGATTCCAGAACACTGAAGCTTTCTTT | CASSYAGFQNTEAFF
. | TRBJ2-3 | . | TRBV28 | TGTGCCAGCAGTTGGCGGGGCACGGATACGCAGTATTTT | CASSWRGTDTQYF
. | TRBJ1-2 | . | TRBV30 | TGTGCCTGGAGTGTCGGAGGGGCATACCCCTTC | CAWSVGGAYPF
. | TRBJ2-7 | TRBD1 | TRBV5-5 | TGTGCCAGCAGCTTGTCTGACAGGGACTACGAGCAGTACTTC | CASSLSDRDYEQYF
once | TRBJ2-1 | TRBD2 | TRBV5-1 | TGCGCCAGCAGCTTGGCCGAGCGGGGGGGCTCCTACAATGAGCAGTTCTTC | CASSLAERGGSYNEQFF
. | TRBJ1-3 | . | TRBV2 | TGTGCCAGCAATTTTTTACCGGGAGGGAACACCATATATTTT | CASNFLPGGNTIYF
. | TRBJ1-1 | TRBD1 | TRBV9 | TGTGCCAGCAGTCGACAGGGGGTCTTGAACACTGAAGCTTTCTTT | CASSRQGVLNTEAFF
. | TRBJ1-2 | . | TRBV29-1 | TGCAGCGTTGAAGATAGGGTGCGGAGAGGACTCGCCTACACCTTC | CSVEDRVRRGLAYTF
. | TRBJ2-1 | TRBD2 | TRBV7-2 | TGTGCCAGCAGTCAACCTAGGACTAGCGGGGGAGATGAGCAGTTCTTC | CASSQPRTSGGDEQFF
. | TRBJ2-3 | TRBD1 | TRBV7-3 | TGTGCCAGCAACCCGGACAGGGGGGCAGATACGCAGTATTTT | CASNPDRGADTQYF
once | TRBJ2-5 | TRBD1 | TRBV5-8 | TGTGCCAGCAGTTATCTACAGGGGCTCCAGGAGACCCAGTACTTC | CASSYLQGLQETQYF
few | TRBJ1-5 | TRBD1 | TRBV5-6 | TGTGCCAGCAGCTTTTTGGGGACAGCGGACAATCAGCCCCAGCATTTT | CASSFLGTADNQPQHF
. | TRBJ1-5 | . | TRBV2 | TGTGCCAGCAGTGAAATCGGGGTTTCGTATCAGCCCCAGCATTTT | CASSEIGVSYQPQHF
. | TRBJ1-2 | . | TRBV28 | TGTGCCAGCAGTCAAGGACTGGGACAATACTATGGCTACACCTTC | CASSQGLGQYYGYTF
. | TRBJ1-2 | . | TRBV6-5 | TGTGCCAGCAGTTATCAGGCCTATGATTCGGGCTACACCTTC | CASSYQAYDSGYTF
. | TRBJ2-5 | TRBD2 | TRBV18 | TGTGCCAGCTCACAAACCTCGGGGCGGGGGTACCAAGAGACCCAGTACTTC | CASSQTSGRGYQETQYF
. | TRBJ2-5 | TRBD2 | TRBV9 | TGTGCCAGCCGGGGGGGAGGGTCTGAGACCCAGTACTTC | CASRGGGSETQYF
once | TRBJ1-2 | TRBD1 | TRBV5-1 | TGCGCCAGTTCCATTACAGGGGGCGATGGCTACACCTTC | CASSITGGDGYTF
. | TRBJ2-2 | . | TRBV7-7 | TGTGCTAGCAGCTACGATGAGCGGGCTAGCACCTTCGGGGAGCTGTTTTTT | CASSYDERASTFGELFF
. | TRBJ2-7 | . | TRBV15 | TGTGCCACCAGCAGAGATACGGGTTTTGGGTTCAACGAGCAGTACTTC | CATSRDTGFGFNEQYF
. | TRBJ1-1 | . | TRBV7-9 | TGTGCCAGCACTCTACGGATAGCGGGCACTGAAGCTTTCTTT | CASTLRIAGTEAFF
. | TRBJ1-1 | TRBD1 | TRBV18 | TGTGCCAGCTCACCCATCGGACAGGGGGGTGAAGCTTTCTTT | CASSPIGQGGEAFF
. | TRBJ1-3 | . | TRBV9 | TGTGCCAGCAGCGCTACAGGATCGCCTGGAAACACCATATATTTT | CASSATGSPGNTIYF
. | TRBJ1-5 | . | TRBV19 | TGTGCCAGTAGCCAGTCCAGGGGCGCTAATAAGCCCCAGCATTTT | CASSQSRGANKPQHF
once | TRBJ1-5 | TRBD1 | TRBV28 | TGTGCCAGCAGTAGATGGCAGGGGGATCAGCCCCAGCATTTT | CASSRWQGDQPQHF